Listed here is a single TCR beta chain. This CDR3 is 16 amino acids long. With V trimmed by 3 bases and J by 7 bases, 12 bases remained unmatched. Germline assignment: CDR1 SNHLY and CDR2 FYNNEI. The data were taken from a study of blood T cell repertoires in COVID-19. Turning to the study itself: T cells, B-cell-depleted T cells, or PBMCs supplied cDNA or gDNA.

In the authors' methods: Using reference gene primer amplification, nucleated cell counts were estimated. Clones were sequenced by immunoSEQ multiplex PCR, and TCRdb holds only the in-frame ones, with some missing. V, J and clone size reflect that table, while D and trimming were determined from the DNA. The profile shows about 200,000 clones, about 85% of them singletons. Everyone who took part was roughly 18 to 89 years old, and they came from about two dozen US areas. Cohorts were based on clinical histories the participants reported. V and J are TRBV2 and TRBJ1-2, with 9 positions matching TRBD1. The sequence was obtained from a woman aged 40 to 55 in a cohort exposed to, infected with or recovered from COVID-19 (not recorded which). Sequencing was done on a sample of PBMCs or T cells enriched from blood (not recorded which). CDR3 sequence reads: CASSDDSDRGLSGYTF. CDR3 bases: TGTGCCAGCAGTGATGACTCGGACAGGGGATTGAGTGGCTACACCTTC.